The subject of this entry is one T cell receptor beta chain. These data originate in a study of blood T cell repertoires in COVID-19. There are 15 residues in the CDR3. In germline, CDR1 is MNHEY, CDR2 SMNVEV (reference sequence). V lost 2 bases and J lost 3, with 10 bases in between. Clones were sequenced by immunoSEQ multiplex PCR, and TCRdb holds only the in-frame ones, with some missing. This sample yields 300,000 to 350,000 clones, of which approximately 86% are seen a single time; roughly 9.9% belongs to the top ten. Recruited during active infection, patients (from Seattle) were subsequently followed longitudinally.

The chain couples TRBV27 to TRBJ2-2, with TRBD2 as a possible D gene (6 bases). The sequence derives from a man aged 25 to 45 with COVID-19, enrolled during active disease. Sequenced sample: peripheral blood. The CDR3 here is CASSLIREDTGELFF. As DNA, the CDR3 is TGTGCCAGCAGTTTAATCAGGGAGGACACCGGGGAGCTGTTTTTT.